Sequencing of this TCR beta chain was carried out in a study of blood T cell repertoires in COVID-19. Study information: Some COVID-19 samples were acute and others convalescent; all came from the United States, Italy and Spain. T cells, B-cell-depleted T cells, or PBMCs supplied cDNA or gDNA.

Per the original methods: Amplification of reference gene primers was used by the study to estimate nucleated cell counts. Data came from immunoSEQ multiplex PCR; TCRdb stores just in-frame clones and leaves some out. The V and J calls and clone size come from that table; D and trimming were worked out from the DNA. The sample has roughly 390,000 clones, roughly 86% seen once. The CDR3 consists of 13 residues. The V gene end was trimmed by 3 bases and the J gene end by 5 bases; junction bases not matched to a gene: 1. CDR1 is SGHVS, CDR2 FQNEAQ, per germline. It was during active infection that Seattle patients were enrolled and then longitudinally followed.

This sequence was found in a woman aged 25 to 39 with COVID-19, enrolled during active disease. The chain links TRBV7-8 to TRBJ2-5; 9 nucleotides match TRBD2. Sequenced sample: peripheral blood. CDR3 nucleotide sequence: TGTGCCAGCAGCTTTAGCGGGAGTGAGACCCAGTACTTC. This encodes CASSFSGSETQYF.